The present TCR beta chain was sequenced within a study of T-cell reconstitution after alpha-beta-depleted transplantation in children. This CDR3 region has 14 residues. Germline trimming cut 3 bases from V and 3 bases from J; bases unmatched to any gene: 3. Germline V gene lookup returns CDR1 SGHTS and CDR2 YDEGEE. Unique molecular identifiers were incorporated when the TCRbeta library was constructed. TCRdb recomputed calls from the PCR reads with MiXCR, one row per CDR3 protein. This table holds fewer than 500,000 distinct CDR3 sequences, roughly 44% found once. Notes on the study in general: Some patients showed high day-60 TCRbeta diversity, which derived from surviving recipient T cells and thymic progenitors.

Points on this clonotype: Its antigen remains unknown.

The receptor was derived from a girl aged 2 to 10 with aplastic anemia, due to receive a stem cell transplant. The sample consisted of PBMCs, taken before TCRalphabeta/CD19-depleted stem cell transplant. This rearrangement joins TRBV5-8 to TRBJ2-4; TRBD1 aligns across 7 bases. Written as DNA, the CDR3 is TGTGCCAGCAGCTCCAGGGGGAACAAAAACATTCAGTACTTC. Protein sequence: CASSSRGNKNIQYF.